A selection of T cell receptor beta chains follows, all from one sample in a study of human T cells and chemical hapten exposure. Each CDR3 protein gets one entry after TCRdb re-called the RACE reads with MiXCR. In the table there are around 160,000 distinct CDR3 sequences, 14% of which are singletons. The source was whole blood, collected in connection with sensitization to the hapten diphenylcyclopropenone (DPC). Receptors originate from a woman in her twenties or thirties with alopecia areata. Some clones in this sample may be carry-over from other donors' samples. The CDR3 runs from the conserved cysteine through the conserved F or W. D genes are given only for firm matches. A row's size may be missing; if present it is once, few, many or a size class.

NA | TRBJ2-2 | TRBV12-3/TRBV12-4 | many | TGTGCCAGCAGTTTAGGGGTGAACACCGGGGAGCTGTTTTTT | CASSLGVNTGELFF
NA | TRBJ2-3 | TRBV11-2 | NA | TGTGCCAGCAGCTTAGATCGCGGGGTTGCGCAGTATTTT | CASSLDRGVAQYF
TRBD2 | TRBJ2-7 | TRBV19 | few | TGTGCCAGTAGTATACTAGCGGGGTCCTCCTACGAGCAGTACTTC | CASSILAGSSYEQYF
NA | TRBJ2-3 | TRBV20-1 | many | TGCAGTGCTAGAGATCTCATGGATACAGGACCTGATACGCAGTATTTT | CSARDLMDTGPDTQYF
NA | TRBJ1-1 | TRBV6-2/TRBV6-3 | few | TGTGCCAGCAGTTACTCGTTATTGAACACTGAAGCTTTCTTT | CASSYSLLNTEAFF
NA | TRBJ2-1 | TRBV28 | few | TGTGCCAGCAGTTACGGGAATGAGCAGTTCTTC | CASSYGNEQFF
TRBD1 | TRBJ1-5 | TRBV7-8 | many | TGTGCCAGCAGCCGACAGGGGTGGAATCAGCCCCAGCATTTT | CASSRQGWNQPQHF
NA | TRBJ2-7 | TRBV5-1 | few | TGCGCCAGCAGCCAAAACGCTGGGGCCACCTCGTACGAGCAGTACTTC | CASSQNAGATSYEQYF
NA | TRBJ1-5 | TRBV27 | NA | TGTGCCAGCAGCTGGGGAGGACATCAGCCCCAGCATTTT | CASSWGGHQPQHF
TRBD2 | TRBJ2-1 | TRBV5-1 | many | TGCGCCAGCAGCGTAAGCGGGAGCAATGAGCAGTTCTTC | CASSVSGSNEQFF
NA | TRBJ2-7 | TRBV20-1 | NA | TGCAGTGCTAGCGACGGAGACTACGAGCAGTACTTC | CSASDGDYEQYF
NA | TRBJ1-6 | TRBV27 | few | TGTGCCAGCAGCCCTGAGGCGGGGATTTGGTCCTATAATTCACCCCTCCACTTT | CASSPEAGIWSYNSPLHF
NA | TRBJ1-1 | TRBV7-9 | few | TGTGCCAGCAGCCGTCCGGACAGTAAGGCTGAAGCTTTCTTT | CASSRPDSKAEAFF
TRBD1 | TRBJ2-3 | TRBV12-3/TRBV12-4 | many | TGTGCCAGCTCTCCCCGGGACAGAGACACAGATACGCAGTATTTT | CASSPRDRDTDTQYF
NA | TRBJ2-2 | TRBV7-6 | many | TGTGCCAGCAGCCTGGCCCTAGGTCTACCGAACACCGGGGAGCTGTTTTTT | CASSLALGLPNTGELFF
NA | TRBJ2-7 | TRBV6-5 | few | TGTGCCAGCAGCCGCCCGGGCATGGACGAGCAGTACTTC | CASSRPGMDEQYF
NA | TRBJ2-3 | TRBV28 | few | TGTGCCAGCAGTTTAGTAAGGACAACAGATACGCAGTATTTT | CASSLVRTTDTQYF
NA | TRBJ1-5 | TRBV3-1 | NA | TGTGCCAGCAGCCAGTCGGGGAACAATCAGCCCCAGCATTTT | CASSQSGNNQPQHF
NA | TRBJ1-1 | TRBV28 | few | TGTGCCAGCAGTTTATCTTCTGTGAACACTGAAGCTTTCTTT | CASSLSSVNTEAFF
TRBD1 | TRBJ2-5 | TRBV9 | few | TGTGCCAGCAGCGTTGCCCCGAGGACAGGAGAGACCCAGTACTTC | CASSVAPRTGETQYF
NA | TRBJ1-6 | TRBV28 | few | TGTGCCAGCAGTTTAATCCCGTCACCCCTCCACTTT | CASSLIPSPLHF
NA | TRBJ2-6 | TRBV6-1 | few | TGTGCCAGCAGTGTTCAACAGGGCACTGGGGCCAACGTCCTGACTTTC | CASSVQQGTGANVLTF
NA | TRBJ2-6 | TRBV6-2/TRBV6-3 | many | TGTGCCAGCAGCACAGGGAGGATCTCTGGGGCCAACGTCCTGACTTTC | CASSTGRISGANVLTF
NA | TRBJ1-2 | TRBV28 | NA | TGTGCCAGCAGTTTAAGAGGCCTTGGCTACACCTTC | CASSLRGLGYTF
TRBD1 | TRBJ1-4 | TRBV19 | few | TGTGCCAGTAGTATCTTGACAGGGAAGGAAAAACTGTTTTTT | CASSILTGKEKLFF
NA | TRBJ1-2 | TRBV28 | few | TGTGCCAGCAGTTTAGGGGTAGAGGGCTACACCTTC | CASSLGVEGYTF
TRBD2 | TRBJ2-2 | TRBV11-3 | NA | TGTGCCAGCAGCTTGGACGCTAGCGGGGTGATTAACACCGGGGAGCTGTTTTTT | CASSLDASGVINTGELFF
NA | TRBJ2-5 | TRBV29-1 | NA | TGCAGCGTTGAAGTGTTGCTTCGAGAGACCCAGTACTTC | CSVEVLLRETQYF
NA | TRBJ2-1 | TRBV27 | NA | TGTGCCAGCAGTTTATCGGCGGGTAGCTCCTACAATGAGCAGTTCTTC | CASSLSAGSSYNEQFF
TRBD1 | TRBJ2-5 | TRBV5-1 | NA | TGCGCCAGCAGCCCCCGGACAGGGGGGAAGGTGGAGACCCAGTACTTC | CASSPRTGGKVETQYF
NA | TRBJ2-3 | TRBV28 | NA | TGTGCCAGCTCAAGTTTACACCGGGGGCGAGTAACAGATACGCAGTATTTT | CASSSLHRGRVTDTQYF
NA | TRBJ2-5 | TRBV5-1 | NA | TGCGCCACTCAGGCGGGTGGCGAGACCCAGTACTTC | CATQAGGETQYF
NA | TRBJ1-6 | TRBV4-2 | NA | TGTGCCAGCAGCCAAGATTTCGCGATGGCGAATTCACCCCTCCACTTT | CASSQDFAMANSPLHF
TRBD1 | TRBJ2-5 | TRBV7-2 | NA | TGTGCCAGCAGAACTGGACAGGTTTGGACCCAGTACTTC | CASRTGQVWTQYF
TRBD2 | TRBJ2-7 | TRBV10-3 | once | TGTGCCATCAGGGGGGCCGGGACTAGCGCCGAGCAGTACTTC | CAIRGAGTSAEQYF
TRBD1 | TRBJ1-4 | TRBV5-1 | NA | TGCGCCAGCAGCTTAGCAGGGGGCCAGGAAAAACTGTTTTTT | CASSLAGGQEKLFF
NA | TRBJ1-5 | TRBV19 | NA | TGTGCCAGTAGTTTCGTAGGGGCCCCCAATCAGCCCCAGCATTTT | CASSFVGAPNQPQHF
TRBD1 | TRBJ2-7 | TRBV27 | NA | TGTGCCAGCAGAGGACAGGGGTACGAGCAGTACTTC | CASRGQGYEQYF
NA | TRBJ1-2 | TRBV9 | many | TGTGCCAGCAGCGCTGACATCCCCTATGGCTACACCTTC | CASSADIPYGYTF
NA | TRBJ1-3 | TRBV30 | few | TGTGCCTGGAGACCCCCCGGGGGCTCGTCTGGGAACACCATATATTTT | CAWRPPGGSSGNTIYF